These 24 T cell receptor beta chains share one sample of origin, sequenced in a study of somatic mutations in cytotoxic T cells in rheumatoid arthritis (dated by TCRdb to about 2017). Receptor amplification or capture employed the immunoSEQ multiplex PCR assay. TCRdb took this table from immuneACCESS and kept in-frame rearrangements with V and J called. Such tables lack part of the clones; where checked against another copy, unresolved V genes explain under half of the gap, and the rest is unexplained. For this sample there are fewer than 4,000 clones; about 70% appear just once. The top ten clonotypes cover roughly 25% of the sample. Source material: CD8+ T cells sorted from blood. These TCRs come from an adult with rheumatoid arthritis.

The V call is TRBV19, the J call TRBJ1-2; D unclear. Germline V CDR1 and CDR2: LNHDA, SQIVND (reference sequence). Between the trimmed V and J ends, which lost 3 bases and 6 bases, there was a span of 14 bases. The CDR3 length is 14 residues. The CDR3 DNA reads as TGTGCCAGTAGTATTCCGAACAGCAAGGATGGCTACACCTTC. Translated: CASSIPNSKDGYTF.

The genes are TRBV19 and TRBJ2-5, with D perhaps TRBD2 (5 bases). The CDR3 covers 10 residues. Germline values: CDR1 LNHDA, CDR2 SQIVND (reference sequence). V gave up 10 bases and J gave up 5 bases, with 8 bases separating them. CDR3 amino acids: CATEGETQYF. In nucleotides, the CDR3 is TGTGCCACCGAGGGTGAGACCCAGTACTTC.

This clone occurred a few times. The chain links TRBV6-1 to TRBJ2-3; 7 positions match TRBD2. The V gene's germline CDR1 is MNHNS and CDR2 SASEGT. The V segment lost 2 bases and the J segment 2 bases; nucleotides outside the gene matches: 16. The CDR3 contains 19 residues. For the CDR3, the DNA is TGTGCCAGCAGTGAAAAAGTTGGGCATGCGGGAGCTATCACAGATACGCAGTATTTT. This gives the protein CASSEKVGHAGAITDTQYF.

The J gene is TRBJ2-1, the V gene TRBV30; the D gene is possibly TRBD1 (6 bases). This CDR3 region has 13 residues. Trimming removed 2 bases at V and 7 bases at J, with 12 bases between. The germline gives CDR1 GTSNPN, CDR2 SVGIG (reference sequence). The chain's CDR3 is CAWSLLQGNEQFF. For the CDR3, the DNA is TGTGCCTGGAGTTTGTTACAGGGTAATGAGCAGTTCTTC.

The rearrangement joins TRBV15 to TRBJ1-1; 7 bases align to TRBD1. Trimming cost V 5 bases and J 5 bases; bases outside gene matches: 5. The CDR3 covers 13 residues. Germline V gives CDR1 LNHNV, CDR2 YYDKDF (reference sequence). The CDR3 is CATSLDRETEAFF. The CDR3 region has the DNA TGTGCCACCAGCCTTGACAGGGAGACTGAAGCTTTCTTT. Full variable domain (remainder filled in from reference TRBV15 and TRBJ1-1): DAMVIQNPRYQVTQFGKPVTLSCSQTLNHNVMYWYQQKSSQAPKLLFHYYDKDFNNEADTPDNFQSRRPNTSFCFLDIRSPGLGDTAMYLCATSLDRETEAFFGQGTRLTVV.

J is TRBJ2-1 and V is TRBV5-4; 8 bases agree with TRBD2. J was trimmed by 1 base and V by 3 bases; bases with no gene match: 12. The germline V gene has CDR1 SGHNT and CDR2 YYREEE (reference sequence). CDR3 length: 18 amino acids. CDR3 protein: CASSSELASGWSYNEQFF. Here the CDR3 DNA reads TGTGCCAGCAGCTCCGAGCTGGCTAGCGGGTGGTCCTACAATGAGCAGTTCTTC.

Here the CDR3 reads CATRQGQGGYTF. The CDR3 DNA follows: TGTGCCACCCGACAGGGGCAAGGGGGCTACACCTTC. The V and J genes are TRBV2 and TRBJ1-2, with 8 bases lining up with TRBD1. The CDR3 length is 12 residues. V lost 10 bases and J lost 8; bases outside the gene matches: 9. Germline V CDR1 and CDR2: SNHLY, FYNNEI.

This clone was recorded a few times. In nucleotides, the CDR3 is TGTGCCAGCACGCCCACTCAAGCCAAAAACATTCAGTACTTC. Its protein product is CASTPTQAKNIQYF. V and J are TRBV28 and TRBJ2-4; D ambiguous. V dropped 7 bases and J dropped 0 bases, with 10 bases sitting between them. The CDR3 runs 14 residues. Germline V CDR1 and CDR2: MDHEN, SYDVKM. Together with reference TRBV28 and TRBJ2-4, the CDR3 gives the full variable domain: DVKVTQSSRYLVKRTGEKVFLECVQDMDHENMFWYRQDPGLGLRLIYFSYDVKMKEKGDIPEGYSVSREKKERFSLILESASTNQTSMYLCASTPTQAKNIQYFGAGTRLSVL.

The V gene is TRBV7-6, the J gene TRBJ2-3; 8 positions match TRBD2. Germline loops: CDR1 SGHVS, CDR2 FNYEAQ. The CDR3 totals 15 residues. Germline trimming cut 7 bases from V and 5 bases from J; bases unmatched to any gene: 11. As DNA, the CDR3 is TGTGCCAGCAATGCGGGGGGAGGGCCTGTAGATACGCAGTATTTT. As protein: CASNAGGGPVDTQYF.

V and J are TRBV27 and TRBJ1-2, with D possibly TRBD1 on 5 matching bases. There are 13 residues in the CDR3. Germline values: CDR1 MNHEY, CDR2 SMNVEV (reference sequence). V lost 4 bases and J lost 5, with 11 bases in between. CDR3 amino acids: CASSSGGTYGYTF. The CDR3 coding sequence is TGTGCCAGCAGTTCCGGCGGGACTTATGGCTACACCTTC.

The chain is built from TRBV10-3 and TRBJ1-5; weak D call: TRBD1 (5 bases). The CDR3 contains 16 residues. Deletions cut 2 bases from V and 3 bases from J, with 14 bases between. The germline V gene encodes CDR1 ENHRY and CDR2 SYGVKD. The CDR3 bases are TGTGCCATCAGTGAGAAGATAACAGGTGACAATCAGCCCCAGCATTTT. Its translation: CAISEKITGDNQPQHF.

The rearrangement uses TRBV29-1 and TRBJ2-7; a weak D match, TRBD2 (6 bases). CDR1 and CDR2 (germline): SQVTM, ANQGSEA. The CDR3 runs to 13 residues. V was cut by 3 bases and J by 4 bases, with 13 bases left in between. CDR3 nucleotide sequence: TGCAGCGTTGACCTCGGACGGGGGTACGAGCAGTACTTC. It encodes CSVDLGRGYEQYF.

The sample holds one count of this clone. The V gene is TRBV6-1, the J gene TRBJ2-3; TRBD1 agrees at 8 bases. CDR3 length equals 15 residues. In germline, CDR1 is MNHNS, CDR2 SASEGT. Trimming removed 1 base from V and 2 bases from J; junction bases left unmatched: 2. CDR3 sequence (DNA): TGTGCCAGCAGTGAAGGGACAGGGCACACAGATACGCAGTATTTT. It yields the protein CASSEGTGHTDTQYF.

This sequence joins TRBV5-4 and TRBJ1-4, with a weak D call TRBD1 (5 bases). Trimming took off 3 bases at V and 8 bases at J, with 11 bases between the two ends. CDR1 and CDR2 (germline): SGHNT, YYREEE (reference sequence). CDR3 size: 13 residues. In DNA form, the CDR3 reads TGTGCCAGCAGCTCGGGGGTCGGGGAAAAACTGTTTTTT. Residues: CASSSGVGEKLFF.

Judged by abundance, this clone is large. V is TRBV9 and J is TRBJ2-3; no clear D gene. Trimming left V 0 bases short and J 2 bases short, with 10 bases between. The CDR3 totals 15 residues. CDR1 is SGDLS and CDR2 is YYNGEE in the germline V gene. DNA for the CDR3: TGTGCCAGCAGCGTAGGATGGGGAACCACAGATACGCAGTATTTT. Translating gives CASSVGWGTTDTQYF. Full variable domain (remainder filled in from reference TRBV9 and TRBJ2-3): DSGVTQTPKHLITATGQRVTLRCSPRSGDLSVYWYQQSLDQGLQFLIQYYNGEERAKGNILERFSAQQFPDLHSELNLSSLELGDSALYFCASSVGWGTTDTQYFGPGTRLTVL.

This clone was seen just once. This chain uses TRBV28 with TRBJ2-5; D is perhaps TRBD1 (6 bases). Per the germline V gene, CDR1 is MDHEN and CDR2 is SYDVKM. Trimming pared 2 bases from V and 1 base from J, leaving 14 bases between. The CDR3 is made up of 16 amino acids. CDR3 in amino acids: CASSLLSDSPQETQYF. CDR3 sequence (DNA): TGTGCCAGCAGTTTACTGTCGGACAGTCCCCAAGAGACCCAGTACTTC.

V and J are TRBV2 and TRBJ1-2, with D perhaps TRBD1 (5 bases). The V and J ends lost 2 bases and 0 bases respectively, with 7 bases between them. In germline, CDR1 is SNHLY, CDR2 FYNNEI. The CDR3 loop spans 14 amino acids. CDR3 coding DNA: TGTGCCAGCAGTGAAAGGGGCCCTAACTATGGCTACACCTTC. Translating it yields CASSERGPNYGYTF.

This clone was found a few times. CDR3 region: CASSQDGGQGESQYF. The CDR3 nucleotides read TGTGCCAGCAGCCAAGATGGGGGACAGGGGGAATCGCAGTACTTC. V gene TRBV4-2 combines with J gene TRBJ2-7; 11 bases fit TRBD1. CDR1 LGHNA and CDR2 YNFKEQ come from the germline V gene. There are 15 residues in the CDR3. V gave up 0 bases and J gave up 9 bases; unmatched junction bases: 7.

The chain joins TRBV30 to TRBJ1-2; TRBD1 matches at 9 bases. Trimming cost V 4 bases and J 5 bases; bases outside gene matches: 14. CDR1 is GTSNPN and CDR2 is SVGIG in the germline V gene (reference sequence). The CDR3 spans 16 residues. The CDR3 region has the DNA TGTGCCTGGATCGGGGGCCCTACAGGGGGCTGGTATGGCTACACCTTC. Protein sequence: CAWIGGPTGGWYGYTF.

The gene calls are TRBV5-1 and TRBJ1-2; D is perhaps TRBD1 (5 bases). V was trimmed by 5 bases and J by 6 bases, leaving 14 bases between them. The CDR3 has 13 amino acids. Germline loops: CDR1 SGHRS, CDR2 YFSETQ. The CDR3 reads CASRAALGDGYTF. In DNA form, the CDR3 reads TGCGCCAGCAGGGCAGCCTTAGGGGATGGCTACACCTTC.

The V call is TRBV10-3, the J call TRBJ2-5; no firm D call. V was pared by 3 bases and J by 1 base, with 6 bases between. The CDR3 has 13 residues. The germline V gene has CDR1 ENHRY and CDR2 SYGVKD. CDR3 sequence: CAISEGGQETQYF. In DNA, the CDR3 is TGTGCCATCAGTGAAGGTGGCCAAGAGACCCAGTACTTC.

The table lists this clone with a count of one. J is TRBJ1-1 and V is TRBV6-6; no clear D. Germline CDR1 is MNHNY and CDR2 is SVGAGI (reference sequence). V dropped 3 bases and J dropped 0 bases, with 11 bases sitting between them. The CDR3 runs 15 residues. The CDR3 is CASSYVLGMNTEAFF. The CDR3 coding sequence is TGTGCCAGCAGTTATGTTTTAGGGATGAACACTGAAGCTTTCTTT.

The chain uses TRBV25-1 and TRBJ2-1; D is uncertain. CDR3 length: 11 residues. Trimming took off 7 bases at V and 6 bases at J, with 7 bases between the two ends. Germline-derived CDR1 and CDR2 are MGHDK and SYGVNS. In DNA, the CDR3 is TGTGCCAGCACTTGGTCCAATGAGCAGTTCTTC. Its translation: CASTWSNEQFF.

The chain recombines TRBV12-1 with TRBJ2-2. TRBV12-1 corresponds to a pseudogene. The CDR3 runs to 10 residues. The chain's CDR3 is CASSPGELFF. The CDR3 DNA reads as TGTGCCAGCTCCCCCGGGGAGCTGTTTTTT.